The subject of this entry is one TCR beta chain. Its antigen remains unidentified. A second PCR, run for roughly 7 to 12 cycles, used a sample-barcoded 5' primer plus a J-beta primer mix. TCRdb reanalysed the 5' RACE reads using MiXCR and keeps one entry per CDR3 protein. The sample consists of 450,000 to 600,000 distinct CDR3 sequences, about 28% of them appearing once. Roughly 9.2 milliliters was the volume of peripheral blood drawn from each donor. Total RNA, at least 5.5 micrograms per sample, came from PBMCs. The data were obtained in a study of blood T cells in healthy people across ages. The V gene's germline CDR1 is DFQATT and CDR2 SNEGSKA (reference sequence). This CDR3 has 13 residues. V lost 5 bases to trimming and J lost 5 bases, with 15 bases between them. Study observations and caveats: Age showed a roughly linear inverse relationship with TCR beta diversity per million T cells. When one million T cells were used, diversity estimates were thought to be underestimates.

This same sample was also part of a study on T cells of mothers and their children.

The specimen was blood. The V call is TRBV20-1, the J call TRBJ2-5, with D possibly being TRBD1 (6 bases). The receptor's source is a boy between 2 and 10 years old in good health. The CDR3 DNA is TGCAGTGCTGGAGTTGACAGGTCCGAGACCCAGTACTTC. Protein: CSAGVDRSETQYF.